This paragraph reports one TCR beta chain. This sample was included in a study of OX40 agonist ivuxolimab in advanced cancers. Overall study: Partial responses occurred in three patients (one hepatocellular carcinoma, two cutaneous melanoma).

V shed 4 bases and J 8 bases; nucleotides not matched to a gene: 8. The CDR3 consists of 16 residues. CDR1 is SGHDN and CDR2 is FVKESK in the germline V gene. Clones were read by immunoSEQ multiplex PCR, and TCRdb kept only the in-frame ones, dropping some. The sample lists some 79,000 clones; roughly 92% were seen once. Sequenced material: CD4+ or CD8+ T cells sorted from blood, taken in a trial of the OX40 agonist ivuxolimab. The receptor was derived from an adult with an advanced solid tumor such as melanoma, head and neck, liver or kidney cancer. V usage is TRBV14 and J usage is TRBJ1-4, with 12 bases lining up with TRBD1. The CDR3: CASSPRSGTGGEKLFF. As DNA, the CDR3 is TGTGCCAGCAGCCCACGATCCGGGACAGGGGGCGAAAAACTGTTTTTT.